This note documents a single TCR beta chain sequence. The sample is drawn from a study of blood T cell repertoires in COVID-19. The wider study: The samples span acute and convalescent COVID-19 from the United States, Italy and Spain. Sources were T cells, B-cell-depleted T cells, or PBMCs; the material itself was cDNA or gDNA.

Clones were read by immunoSEQ multiplex PCR, and TCRdb kept only the in-frame ones, dropping some. The sample yields fewer than 65,000 clones, approximately 89% seen once. The CDR3 sequence is 17 residues long. With 5 bases clipped from V and 2 bases from J, the junction kept 8 bases outside the gene matches. Germline V CDR1 and CDR2: SGHAT, FQNNGV. The TCR sequence derives from a man in his 60s with acute or convalescent COVID-19. The chain has TRBV11-2 and TRBJ2-7, with TRBD2 matching 14 bases. Material: peripheral blood. The CDR3 DNA reads TGTGCCAGCAGCATAAGACTAGCGGGGGGGATCCCCTACGAGCAGTACTTC. Translated, it gives CASSIRLAGGIPYEQYF.